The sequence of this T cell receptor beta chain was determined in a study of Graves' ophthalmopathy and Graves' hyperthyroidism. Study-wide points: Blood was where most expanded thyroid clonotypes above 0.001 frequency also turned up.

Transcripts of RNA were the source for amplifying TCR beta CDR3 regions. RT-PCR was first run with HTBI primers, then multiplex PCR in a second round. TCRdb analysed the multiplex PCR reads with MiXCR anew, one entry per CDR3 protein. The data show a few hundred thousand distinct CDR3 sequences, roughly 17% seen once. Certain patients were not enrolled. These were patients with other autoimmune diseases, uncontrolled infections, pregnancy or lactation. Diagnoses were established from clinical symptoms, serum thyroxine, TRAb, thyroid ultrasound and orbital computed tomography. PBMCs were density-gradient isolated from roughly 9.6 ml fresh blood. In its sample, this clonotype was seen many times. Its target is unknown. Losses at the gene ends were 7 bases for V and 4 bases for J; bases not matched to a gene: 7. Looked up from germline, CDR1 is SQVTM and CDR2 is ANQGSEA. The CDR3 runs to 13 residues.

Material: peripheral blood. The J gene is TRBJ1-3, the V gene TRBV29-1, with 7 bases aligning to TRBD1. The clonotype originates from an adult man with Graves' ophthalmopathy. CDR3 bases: TGCAGCGCTACCGACAGGGTCGGAAACACCATATATTTT. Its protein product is CSATDRVGNTIYF.